Below, one TCR beta chain is given with its context. This specimen belongs to a study of blood T cell repertoires in COVID-19. Study-wide context: Sites across the United States, Italy and Spain contributed samples from acute and convalescent COVID-19.

Between the trimmed V and J ends, which lost 5 bases and 1 base, there was a span of 14 bases. The CDR3 spans 15 residues. In germline, CDR1 is SGHVS, CDR2 FNYEAQ. In the original processing: Cell counts per sample came from amplifying reference gene primers. The repertoire was sequenced with immunoSEQ multiplex PCR; TCRdb's copy has only in-frame clones and lacks some. V and J calls and clone size come straight from that table; D and trimming were deduced from the DNA. The repertoire consists of about 100,000 clones, with about 90% occurring once and the leading ten covering nearly 20%. Sequencing was performed on peripheral blood. This TCR was sampled from a human donor in a cohort sampled during active COVID-19. The V call is TRBV7-6, the J call TRBJ2-5; perhaps TRBD2 as D (5 bases). CDR3 DNA sequence: TGTGCCAGCAGCCGCGATAGCGTCTCCCAAGAGACCCAGTACTTC. It is translated as CASSRDSVSQETQYF.